Only a few counts were recorded for the clone carrying this TCR beta chain. Its antigen is undetermined. These data are taken from a study of early T cells in non-severe SARS-CoV-2 infection. Findings and caveats of the study: VDJdb-based annotation leaned toward anti-spike CD8 responses and missed private and CD4 specificities.

MiXCR, applied by TCRdb to the 5' RACE reads, yields one record per CDR3 protein. The data show 25,000 to 35,000 distinct CDR3 sequences, around 5.8% seen once. Germline CDR1 reads LGHNT; CDR2 reads FRNRAP. Trimming stripped 7 bases from V and 9 bases from J, with 24 bases between. The CDR3 runs to 16 residues. The chain has TRBV12-5 and TRBJ2-2, with D tentatively TRBD1 (5 bases). The sequencing used whole blood, collected at baseline. The clonotype was recovered from an adult who was a healthcare worker with PCR-confirmed SARS-CoV-2 infection or an uninfected control (not recorded which). CDR3 sequence (DNA): TGTGCTAGTGCCACCCCAGGGCAGGGCTGGGCCAGGGAGCTGTTTTTT. This gives the protein CASATPGQGWARELFF.